Sequencing of this T cell receptor beta chain was carried out in a study of blood T cell repertoires in COVID-19. Trimming pared 10 bases from V and 5 bases from J, leaving 29 bases between. Germline V lookup: CDR1 ENHRY, CDR2 SYGVKD. The CDR3 is 17 amino acids. Using immunoSEQ multiplex PCR, the repertoire was profiled, and TCRdb retains in-frame clones only, with some absent. This table has 60,000 to 90,000 clones, roughly 70% appearing once. The V call is TRBV10-3, the J call TRBJ2-5; D may be TRBD1 (6 bases). This TCR was recovered from a human donor with acute or convalescent COVID-19. The donor label of this sample is uncertain. The sequenced material came from peripheral blood. The CDR3: CATLRPPTRDQGETQYF. In DNA form, the CDR3 reads TGTGCCACCCTAAGACCGCCAACCCGGGACCAGGGGGAGACCCAGTACTTC.